These 3 T cell receptor beta chains originate from one sample sequenced in a study of cytomegalovirus exposure and HLA in healthy donors. The PCR made use of 60 Vbeta and 13 Jbeta primers. Assay used: immunoSEQ multiplex PCR; TCRdb lists only in-frame clones, some missing. The sample lists 100,000 to 150,000 clones, about 80% seen once, with 2% to 3% in the top ten. Sequencing was carried out using PBMCs. The receptor source for this set is a man aged 25 to 45 in good health and CMV-seronegative.

This chain connects TRBV27 to TRBJ2-3; 9 nucleotides line up with TRBD2. Looked up from germline, CDR1 is MNHEY and CDR2 is SMNVEV (reference sequence). The V and J ends lost 3 bases and 4 bases, in that order; junction bases with no gene match: 14. The CDR3 length is 18 residues. CDR3: CASSFRGVVAGVPDTQYF. The CDR3 coding sequence is TGTGCCAGCAGTTTCCGAGGAGTGGTAGCGGGAGTGCCAGATACGCAGTATTTT.

This clone was seen only a few times. This rearrangement joins TRBV4-3 to TRBJ2-7, with 7 bases fitting TRBD1. V shed 3 bases, J shed 2 bases, and the junction held 7 bases outside the gene matches. CDR3 size: 15 residues. Germline V lookup: CDR1 LGHNA, CDR2 YSLEER. This CDR3 is CASSHRDSVPYEQYF. The DNA for the CDR3 is TGCGCCAGCAGCCACCGGGACAGCGTTCCCTACGAGCAGTACTTC.

CDR3 in DNA: TGTGCCAGCAGCCCCGACTACGGGAGTCCCTACAATGAGCAGTTCTTC. This codes for CASSPDYGSPYNEQFF. The chain links TRBV7-9 to TRBJ2-1; possibly TRBD2 for D (6 bases). Trimming took off 5 bases at V and 2 bases at J, with 16 bases between the two ends. CDR1 is SEHNR, CDR2 FQNEAQ, per germline (reference sequence). This CDR3 has 16 residues.